This T cell receptor beta chain was obtained from a study of T cell repertoires in cytomegalovirus infection. Study at large: Matching HLA type and CMV infection were both indicated by public TCR beta signatures.

Study-wide findings and caveats: Adding up the frequency of public TCR beta families identified people who carried CMV plus the relevant HLA. CMV-specific HLA-C-restricted TCR beta clonotypes dominated the ex vivo response.

Each CDR3 protein gets one entry after TCRdb re-called the reads with MiXCR. The data contain around 290,000 distinct CDR3 sequences, about 25% of them seen just once; the ten biggest clones take up about 14%. This clonotype was found once. Its antigen is still unknown. The CDR3 sequence is 14 residues long. CDR1 and CDR2 (germline): LNHDA, SQIVND (reference sequence). V was pared by 3 bases and J by 3 bases, with 12 bases between. The receptor comes from a human donor in good health (CMV status not recorded). Some clones in this sample may be carry-over from other donors' samples. This chain links TRBV19 with TRBJ2-7; D is perhaps TRBD2 (5 bases). Sequenced sample: PBMCs. The CDR3 DNA reads TGTGCCAGTAGTATCACCGGGGAAATCTACGAGCAGTACTTC. The encoded protein is CASSITGEIYEQYF. The variable domain in full, completed from reference TRBV19 and TRBJ2-7, reads DGGITQSPKYLFRKEGQNVTLSCEQNLNHDAMYWYRQDPGQGLRLIYYSQIVNDFQKGDIAEGYSVSREKKESFPLTVTSAQKNPTAFYLCASSITGEIYEQYFGPGTRLTVT.